This T cell receptor beta chain was recorded in a study of PD-L1 blockade in urothelial cancer. Study-wide background: Researchers found blood samples held a median of roughly 140,000 T cells. Whole-study results and caveats: Durable-benefit cases showed more tumor-associated blood clone expansion at 3 weeks.

Using immunoSEQ multiplex PCR, the repertoire was profiled, and TCRdb retains in-frame clones only, with some absent. The sample yields some 79,000 clones, about 81% seen once. The diagnosis in patients was locally advanced or metastatic urothelial carcinoma. About this clone itself: Its antigen is not known.

V was clipped by 4 bases and J by 1 base; unmatched bases: 5. The CDR3 runs 16 residues. Germline loops: CDR1 SEHNR, CDR2 FQNEAQ (reference sequence). Sequencing used PBMCs, obtained around atezolizumab (anti-PD-L1) treatment. This sequence originates from a man aged 70 or older with urothelial cancer. V gene TRBV7-9 combines with J gene TRBJ1-5; 9 bases line up with TRBD1. This CDR3 reads CASSSRTGASNQPQHF. CDR3 DNA sequence: TGTGCCAGCAGCTCCAGGACAGGGGCGAGCAATCAGCCCCAGCATTTT.